The clone carrying this T cell receptor (beta chain) was counted many times. Its cognate antigen is unknown. This CDR3 is 14 amino acids long. Germline values: CDR1 MNHNS, CDR2 SASEGT. V was shortened by 6 bases and J by 4 bases, with 13 bases between the two germline ends. This record comes from a study of T cells after yellow fever vaccination. Whole-study findings and limits: The study re-detected most primary-vaccination clones after the booster (approximately 97% CD4, around 89% CD8).

TCRdb independently ran MiXCR on the 5' RACE reads; one entry per CDR3 protein. This sample has about 360,000 distinct CDR3 sequences, with around 6.5% found just once. This TCR was sampled from a man younger than 45 who received the YFV17D yellow fever vaccine. The chain couples TRBV6-1 to TRBJ2-4, with D possibly being TRBD1 (6 bases). Sequenced here: PBMCs, sampled 5 days after the yellow fever booster vaccination. The DNA for the CDR3 is TGTGCCAGCAGCTCCCGGGACATTAAAAACATTCAGTACTTC. Protein: CASSSRDIKNIQYF.